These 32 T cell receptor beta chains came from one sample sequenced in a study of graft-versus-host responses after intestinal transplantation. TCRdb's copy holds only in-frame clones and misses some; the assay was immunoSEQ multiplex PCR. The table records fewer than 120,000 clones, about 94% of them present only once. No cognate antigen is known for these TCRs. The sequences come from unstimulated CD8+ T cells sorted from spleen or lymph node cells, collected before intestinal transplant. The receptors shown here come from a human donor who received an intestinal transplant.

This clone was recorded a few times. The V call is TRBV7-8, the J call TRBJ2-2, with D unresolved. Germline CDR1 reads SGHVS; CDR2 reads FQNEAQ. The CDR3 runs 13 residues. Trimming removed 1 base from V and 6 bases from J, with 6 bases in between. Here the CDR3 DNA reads TGTGCCAGCAGCTTAGTGTCTGCCGGGGAGCTGTTTTTT. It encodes CASSLVSAGELFF.

The CDR3 is CAISGVGQGADLNTEAFF. The DNA of the CDR3 is TGTGCCATCAGTGGGGTTGGACAGGGGGCGGACCTGAACACTGAAGCTTTCTTT. The chain uses TRBV10-3 and TRBJ1-1; 11 bases fit TRBD1. The V gene's germline CDR1 is ENHRY and CDR2 SYGVKD. The CDR3 is made up of 18 amino acids. Unmatched junction bases numbered 10, after V lost 4 bases and J lost 0 bases.

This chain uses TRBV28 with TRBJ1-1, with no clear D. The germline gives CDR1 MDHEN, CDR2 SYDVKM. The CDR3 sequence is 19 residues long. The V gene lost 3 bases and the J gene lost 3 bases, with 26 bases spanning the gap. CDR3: CASSLASVRALPRDTEAFF. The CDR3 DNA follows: TGTGCCAGCAGTTTGGCCTCGGTTCGGGCCCTTCCACGGGACACTGAAGCTTTCTTT.

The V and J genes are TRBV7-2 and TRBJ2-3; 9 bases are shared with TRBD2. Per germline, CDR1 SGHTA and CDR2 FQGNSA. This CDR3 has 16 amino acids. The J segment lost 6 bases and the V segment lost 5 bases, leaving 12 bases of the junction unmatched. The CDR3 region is CASSTTLAGHPDTQYF. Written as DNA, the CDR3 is TGTGCCAGCAGCACCACACTAGCGGGCCACCCGGATACGCAGTATTTT. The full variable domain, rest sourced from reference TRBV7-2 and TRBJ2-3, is GAGVSQSPSNKVTEKGKDVELRCDPISGHTALYWYRQSLGQGLEFLIYFQGNSAPDKSGLPSDRFSAERTGGSVSTLTIQRTQQEDSAVYLCASSTTLAGHPDTQYFGPGTRLTVL.

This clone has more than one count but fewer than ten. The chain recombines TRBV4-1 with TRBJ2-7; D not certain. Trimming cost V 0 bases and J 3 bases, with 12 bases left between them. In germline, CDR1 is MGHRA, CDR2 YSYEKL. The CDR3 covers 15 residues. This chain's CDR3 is CASSQEPAAVYEQYF. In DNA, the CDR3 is TGCGCCAGCAGCCAAGAACCGGCTGCAGTCTACGAGCAGTACTTC.

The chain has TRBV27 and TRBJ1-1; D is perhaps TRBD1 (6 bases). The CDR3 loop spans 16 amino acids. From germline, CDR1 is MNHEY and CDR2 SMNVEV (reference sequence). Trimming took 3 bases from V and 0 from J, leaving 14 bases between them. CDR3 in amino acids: CASSFRTATVNTEAFF. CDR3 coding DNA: TGTGCCAGCAGTTTTAGGACAGCGACCGTGAACACTGAAGCTTTCTTT.

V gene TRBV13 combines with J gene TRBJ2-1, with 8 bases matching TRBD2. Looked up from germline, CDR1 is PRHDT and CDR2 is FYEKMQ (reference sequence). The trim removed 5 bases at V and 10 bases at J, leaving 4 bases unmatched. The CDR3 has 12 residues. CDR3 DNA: TGTGCCAGCAGCCCGACTAGCGCCGAGCAGTTCTTC. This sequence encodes CASSPTSAEQFF.

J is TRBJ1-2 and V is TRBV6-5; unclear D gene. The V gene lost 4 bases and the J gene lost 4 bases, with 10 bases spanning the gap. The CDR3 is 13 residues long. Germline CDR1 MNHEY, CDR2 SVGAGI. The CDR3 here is CASSFGQPYGYTF. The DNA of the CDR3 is TGTGCCAGCAGTTTCGGGCAACCCTATGGCTACACCTTC.

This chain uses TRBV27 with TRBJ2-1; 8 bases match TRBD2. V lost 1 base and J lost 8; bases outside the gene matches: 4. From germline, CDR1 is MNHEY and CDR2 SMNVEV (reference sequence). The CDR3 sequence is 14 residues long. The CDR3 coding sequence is TGTGCCAGCAGTTTATTAACTAGCGGAGATGAGCAGTTCTTC. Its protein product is CASSLLTSGDEQFF.

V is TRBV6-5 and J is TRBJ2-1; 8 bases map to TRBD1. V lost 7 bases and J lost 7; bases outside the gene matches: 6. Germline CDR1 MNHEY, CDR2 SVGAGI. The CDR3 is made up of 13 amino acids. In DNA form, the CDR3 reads TGTGCCAGCACCCCTAGGACAGGGAATGAGCAGTTCTTC. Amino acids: CASTPRTGNEQFF.

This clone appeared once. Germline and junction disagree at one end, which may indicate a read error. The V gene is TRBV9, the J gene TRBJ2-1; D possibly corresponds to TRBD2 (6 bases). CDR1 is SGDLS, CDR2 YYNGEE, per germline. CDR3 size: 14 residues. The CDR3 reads CASSEGLPNNQQFF. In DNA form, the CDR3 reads TGTGCCAGCAGCGAGGGACTCCCTAACAATCAGCAGTTCTTC.

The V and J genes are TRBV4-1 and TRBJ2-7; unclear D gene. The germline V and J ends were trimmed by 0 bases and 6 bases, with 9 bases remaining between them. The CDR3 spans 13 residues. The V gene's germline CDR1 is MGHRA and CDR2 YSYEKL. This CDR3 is CASSQDLTAEQYF. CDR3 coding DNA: TGCGCCAGCAGCCAAGATCTTACGGCCGAGCAGTACTTC.

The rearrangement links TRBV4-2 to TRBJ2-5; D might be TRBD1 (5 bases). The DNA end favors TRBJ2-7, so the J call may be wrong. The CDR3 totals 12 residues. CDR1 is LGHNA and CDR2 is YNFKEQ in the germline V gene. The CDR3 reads CASSPTGHEQYF. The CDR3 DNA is TGTGCCAGCAGCCCCACAGGCCACGAGCAGTACTTC.

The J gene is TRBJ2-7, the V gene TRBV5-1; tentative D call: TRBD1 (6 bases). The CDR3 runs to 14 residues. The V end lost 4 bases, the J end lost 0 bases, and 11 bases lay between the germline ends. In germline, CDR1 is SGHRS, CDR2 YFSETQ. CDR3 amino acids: CASSPDRISYEQYF. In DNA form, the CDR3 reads TGCGCCAGCAGCCCCGACAGGATCTCCTACGAGCAGTACTTC.

The CDR3 spells CASSDRDWSYEQYF. The DNA for the CDR3 is TGTGCCAGCAGCGACAGGGATTGGTCCTACGAGCAGTACTTC. This rearrangement joins TRBV9 to TRBJ2-7; a possible D gene is TRBD1 (6 bases). CDR3 length: 14 residues. Germline-derived CDR1 and CDR2 are SGDLS and YYNGEE. The V gene lost 3 bases and the J gene lost 1 base, with 11 bases spanning the gap.

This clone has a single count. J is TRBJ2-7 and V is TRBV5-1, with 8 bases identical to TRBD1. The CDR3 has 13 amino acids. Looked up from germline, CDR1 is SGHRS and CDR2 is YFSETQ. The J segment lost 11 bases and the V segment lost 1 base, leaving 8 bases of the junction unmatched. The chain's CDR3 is CASSLLGQGGEYF. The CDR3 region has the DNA TGCGCCAGCAGCTTGCTCGGACAGGGAGGCGAGTACTTC.

The CDR3 region has the DNA TGTGCCAGTAGTATAGCCCCCGCTTATGAGCAGTTCTTC. It translates to CASSIAPAYEQFF. The genes are TRBV19 and TRBJ2-1; D is unresolved. Trimming shortened V by 1 base and J by 8 bases, and 9 bases separated the two germline ends. This CDR3 is built from 13 residues. Germline loops: CDR1 LNHDA, CDR2 SQIVND (reference sequence).

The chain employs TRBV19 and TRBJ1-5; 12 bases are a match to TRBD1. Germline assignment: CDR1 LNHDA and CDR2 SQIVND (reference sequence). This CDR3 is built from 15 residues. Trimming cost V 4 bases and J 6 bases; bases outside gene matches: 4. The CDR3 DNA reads TGTGCCAGTAGTACCGGGACAGGGGGCTTTCAGCCCCAGCATTTT. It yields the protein CASSTGTGGFQPQHF.

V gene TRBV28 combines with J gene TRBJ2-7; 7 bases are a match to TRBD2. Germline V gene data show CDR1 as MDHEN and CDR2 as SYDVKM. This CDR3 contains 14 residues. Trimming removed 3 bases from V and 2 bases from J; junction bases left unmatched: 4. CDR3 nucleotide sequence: TGTGCCAGCAGTTTCCCTAGCGGAGCCTACGAGCAGTACTTC. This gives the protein CASSFPSGAYEQYF.

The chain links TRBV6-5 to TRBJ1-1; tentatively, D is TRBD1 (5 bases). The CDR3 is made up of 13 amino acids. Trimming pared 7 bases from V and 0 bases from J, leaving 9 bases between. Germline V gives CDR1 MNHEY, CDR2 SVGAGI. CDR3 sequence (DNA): TGTGCCAGCACGCCAGGGTTGAACACTGAAGCTTTCTTT. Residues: CASTPGLNTEAFF.

The DNA of the CDR3 is TGCGCCAGCAGCTTGGAGCAGGGGTGGTCCTACGAGCAGTACTTC. Translated: CASSLEQGWSYEQYF. The chain employs TRBV5-1 and TRBJ2-5, with a tentative D call TRBD1 (6 bases). The assigned J gene may be wrong: the sequence end matches TRBJ2-7 better. CDR3 size: 15 residues. CDR1 is SGHRS and CDR2 is YFSETQ in the germline V gene.

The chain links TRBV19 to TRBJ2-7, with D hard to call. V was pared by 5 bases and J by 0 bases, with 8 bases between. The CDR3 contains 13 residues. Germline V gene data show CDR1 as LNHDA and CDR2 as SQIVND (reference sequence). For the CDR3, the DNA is TGTGCCAGTAGTGAACTGACCTCCTACGAGCAGTACTTC. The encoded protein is CASSELTSYEQYF.

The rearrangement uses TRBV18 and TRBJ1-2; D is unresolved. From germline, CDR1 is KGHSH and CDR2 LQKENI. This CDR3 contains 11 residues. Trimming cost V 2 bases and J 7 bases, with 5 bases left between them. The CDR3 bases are TGTGCCAGCTCACCAGGATCTGGCTACACCTTC. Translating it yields CASSPGSGYTF.

In DNA, the CDR3 is TGTGCCAGCGGAGCGGATTCGCCCTACAATGAGCAGTTCTTC. It codes for CASGADSPYNEQFF. This sequence joins TRBV27 and TRBJ2-1, with D maybe TRBD2 (5 bases). The CDR3 has 14 residues. V was cut by 8 bases and J by 2 bases, with 13 bases left in between. From germline, CDR1 is MNHEY and CDR2 SMNVEV (reference sequence).

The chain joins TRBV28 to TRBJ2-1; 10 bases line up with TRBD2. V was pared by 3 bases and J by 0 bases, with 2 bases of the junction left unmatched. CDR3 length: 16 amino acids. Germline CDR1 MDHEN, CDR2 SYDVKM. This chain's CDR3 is CASSLLAGDSYNEQFF. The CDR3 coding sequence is TGTGCCAGCAGTTTGCTAGCGGGGGACTCCTACAATGAGCAGTTCTTC.

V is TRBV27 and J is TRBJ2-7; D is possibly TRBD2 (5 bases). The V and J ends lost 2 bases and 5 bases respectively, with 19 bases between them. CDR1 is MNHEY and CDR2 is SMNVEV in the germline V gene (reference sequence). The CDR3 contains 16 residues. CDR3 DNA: TGTGCCAGCAGTTTAAAGGTCTGGCTAGCTGACAACGAGCAGTACTTC. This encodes CASSLKVWLADNEQYF.

CDR3 sequence (DNA): TGTGCCAGCAGTGAACCTCCCTCCAGGGCATCCGCAAACATTCAGTACTTC. Protein: CASSEPPSRASANIQYF. The chain combines TRBV2 with TRBJ2-4; weak D call: TRBD1 (5 bases). V lost 2 bases to trimming and J lost 6 bases, with 20 bases between them. The CDR3 extends over 17 amino acids. Germline lookup yields CDR1 SNHLY and CDR2 FYNNEI.

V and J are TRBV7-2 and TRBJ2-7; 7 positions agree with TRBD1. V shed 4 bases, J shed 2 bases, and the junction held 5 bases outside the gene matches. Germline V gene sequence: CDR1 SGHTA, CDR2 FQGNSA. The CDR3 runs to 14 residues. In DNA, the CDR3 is TGTGCCAGCAGCTATGCGACAGGGACCTACGAGCAGTACTTC. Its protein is CASSYATGTYEQYF.

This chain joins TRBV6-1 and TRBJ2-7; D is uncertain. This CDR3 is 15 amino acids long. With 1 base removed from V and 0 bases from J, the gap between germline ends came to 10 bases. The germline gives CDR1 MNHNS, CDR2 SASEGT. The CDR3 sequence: CASSEGVGNSYEQYF. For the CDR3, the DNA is TGTGCCAGCAGTGAAGGAGTCGGCAACTCCTACGAGCAGTACTTC.

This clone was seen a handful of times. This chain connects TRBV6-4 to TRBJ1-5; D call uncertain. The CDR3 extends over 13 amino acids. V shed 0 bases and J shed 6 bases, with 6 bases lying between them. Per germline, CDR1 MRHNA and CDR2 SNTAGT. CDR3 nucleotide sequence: TGTGCCAGCAGTGACTCTTGGGGTCAGCCCCAGCATTTT. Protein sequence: CASSDSWGQPQHF.

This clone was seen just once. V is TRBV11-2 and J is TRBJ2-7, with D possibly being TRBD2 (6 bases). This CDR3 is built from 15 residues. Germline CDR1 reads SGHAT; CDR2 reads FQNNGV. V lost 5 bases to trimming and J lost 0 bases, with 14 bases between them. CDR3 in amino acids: CASSRYGGSSYEQYF. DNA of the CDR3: TGTGCCAGCAGCCGCTACGGGGGAAGCTCCTACGAGCAGTACTTC.

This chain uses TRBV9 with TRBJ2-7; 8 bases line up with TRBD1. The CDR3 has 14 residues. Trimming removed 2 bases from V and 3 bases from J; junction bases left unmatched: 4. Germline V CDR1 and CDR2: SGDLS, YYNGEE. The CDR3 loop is CASSVGQEFYEQYF. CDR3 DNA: TGTGCCAGCAGCGTGGGACAGGAGTTCTACGAGCAGTACTTC. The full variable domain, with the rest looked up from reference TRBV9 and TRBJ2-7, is DSGVTQTPKHLITATGQRVTLRCSPRSGDLSVYWYQQSLDQGLQFLIQYYNGEERAKGNILERFSAQQFPDLHSELNLSSLELGDSALYFCASSVGQEFYEQYFGPGTRLTVT.